The 28 T cell receptor beta chains reported below all come from one sample, sequenced in a study of T-cell reconstitution after alpha-beta-depleted transplantation in children. A TCRbeta library incorporating unique molecular identifiers was prepared. From the PCR reads, TCRdb called clonotypes with MiXCR, one entry per CDR3 protein. The data contain 480,000 or so distinct CDR3 sequences, about 10% of them singletons. Sequenced material: PBMCs, taken before TCRalphabeta/CD19-depleted stem cell transplant. The receptors were sampled from a child aged 2 to 9 with inherited bone marrow failure, due to receive a stem cell transplant.

CDR3 nucleotide sequence: TGTGCCAGCAACTTAGGGGGACGGCAGGGGACTGAAGCTTTCTTT. Translated: CASNLGGRQGTEAFF. This sequence joins TRBV28 and TRBJ1-1; D perhaps matches TRBD1 (6 bases). Trimming removed 7 bases from V and 5 bases from J, with 20 bases in between. CDR3 length: 15 amino acids. The germline gives CDR1 MDHEN, CDR2 SYDVKM.

This clonotype was found many times. The chain links TRBV12-3 or TRBV12-4 to TRBJ1-5, with 10 nucleotides matching TRBD1. There are 15 residues in the CDR3. V lost 2 bases to trimming and J lost 7 bases; unmatched junction nucleotides: 5. DNA of the CDR3: TGTGCCAGCAGTTTAATCGGGACAGGGGAACAGCCCCAGCATTTT. This sequence encodes CASSLIGTGEQPQHF.

This clonotype was seen ten or more times. The chain links TRBV20-1 to TRBJ2-3, with 9 bases lining up with TRBD1. Trimming removed 6 bases from V and 6 bases from J; junction bases left unmatched: 1. Germline CDR1 is DFQATT and CDR2 is SNEGSKA (reference sequence). This CDR3 comprises 11 residues. In DNA, the CDR3 is TGCAGTGCCGGACAGGGGGATACGCAGTATTTT. As protein: CSAGQGDTQYF.

There are many counts of this clonotype. The chain is built from TRBV30 and TRBJ1-6; D is uncertain. CDR1 is GTSNPN, CDR2 SVGIG, per germline (reference sequence). The CDR3 covers 16 residues. V gave up 0 bases and J gave up 8 bases, with 17 bases separating them. This CDR3 is CAWSVPYVVRDSPLHF. CDR3 nucleotides: TGTGCCTGGAGTGTACCGTATGTAGTTAGAGATTCACCCCTCCACTTT.

This clonotype was picked up many times. The CDR3 DNA follows: TGTGCCAGCAGTCTGAAGGGGGCAGGTACAGATACGCAGTATTTT. Amino acids: CASSLKGAGTDTQYF. This rearrangement joins TRBV12-3 or TRBV12-4 to TRBJ2-3, with TRBD1 matching 7 bases. The CDR3 extends over 15 amino acids. With 5 bases clipped from V and 3 bases from J, the junction kept 8 bases outside the gene matches.

In its sample, this clonotype was seen many times. This chain connects TRBV7-9 to TRBJ2-7; 7 nucleotides align to TRBD1. Per the germline V gene, CDR1 is SEHNR and CDR2 is FQNEAQ (reference sequence). The CDR3 extends over 14 amino acids. V was pared by 5 bases and J by 9 bases, with 13 bases of the junction left unmatched. The chain's CDR3 is CASSQPGQTVGQYF. CDR3 in DNA: TGTGCCAGCAGCCAACCGGGACAGACTGTGGGGCAGTACTTC.

This clonotype was observed at least ten times. This chain uses TRBV12-3 or TRBV12-4 with TRBJ2-1, with 8 bases lining up with TRBD2. J was trimmed by 7 bases and V by 1 base; bases with no gene match: 12. There are 17 residues in the CDR3. CDR3 sequence (DNA): TGTGCCAGCAGTTTAGGGCTAGCGGGTCCTCTAGGGAATGAGCAGTTCTTC. Residues: CASSLGLAGPLGNEQFF.

In this sample, this clonotype turned up many times. This chain joins TRBV7-2 and TRBJ2-1; the D gene is possibly TRBD1 (5 bases). Germline values: CDR1 SGHTA, CDR2 FQGNSA. V lost 3 bases to trimming and J lost 6 bases, with 21 bases between them. The CDR3 is made up of 17 amino acids. The CDR3 DNA follows: TGTGCCAGCAGCTTCTCAACAGGTCCCTACTACATCAATGAGCAGTTCTTC. Amino acid sequence: CASSFSTGPYYINEQFF.

The chain employs TRBV6-5 and TRBJ2-6; 10 nucleotides agree with TRBD2. V trimming: 1 base; J trimming: 4 bases; junction bases outside the gene matches: 13. CDR1 and CDR2 from the germline V gene are MNHEY and SVGAGI. The CDR3 spans 20 residues. The CDR3 DNA is TGTGCCAGCAGTTACTTAGGGTGGACTAGCGGACCTCTCGGGGCCAACGTCCTGACTTTC. It specifies CASSYLGWTSGPLGANVLTF.

This clonotype was seen many times. The chain employs TRBV4-3 and TRBJ1-1; D not resolved. The CDR3 runs to 15 residues. V was clipped by 1 base and J by 0 bases, with 9 bases between them. CDR1 and CDR2 (germline): LGHNA, YSLEER. The DNA for the CDR3 is TGCGCCAGCAGCCAAGTGATGTCAGTGAACACTGAAGCTTTCTTT. This translates into CASSQVMSVNTEAFF.

This clonotype has at least ten counts. This chain joins TRBV19 and TRBJ2-1; 8 bases match TRBD2. V shed 7 bases, J shed 3 bases, and the junction held 5 bases outside the gene matches. Germline V gene lookup returns CDR1 LNHDA and CDR2 SQIVND (reference sequence). The CDR3 sequence is 14 residues long. CDR3 bases: TGTGCCAGTACTCCGACTAGCGTCTACAATGAGCAGTTCTTC. Its translation is CASTPTSVYNEQFF.

The chain is built from TRBV20-1 and TRBJ1-2; unclear D gene. Germline CDR1 reads DFQATT; CDR2 reads SNEGSKA (reference sequence). The germline V and J ends were trimmed by 0 bases and 6 bases, with 5 bases remaining between them. The CDR3 extends over 11 amino acids. The CDR3 spells CSARDIDGYTF. In nucleotides, the CDR3 is TGCAGTGCTAGAGACATAGATGGCTACACCTTC.

This clonotype was counted at least ten times. The J gene is TRBJ2-4, the V gene TRBV7-2; 9 bases are shared with TRBD1. This CDR3 has 15 amino acids. The germline V gene has CDR1 SGHTA and CDR2 FQGNSA. The ends lost 4 bases at V and 4 bases at J; junction bases unmatched: 5. CDR3 in amino acids: CASSYTGQGKNIQYF. The DNA for the CDR3 is TGTGCCAGCAGCTACACGGGACAGGGAAAAAACATTCAGTACTTC.

The CDR3 sequence: CSASALVGNEQFF. The CDR3 DNA is TGCAGTGCTAGTGCACTAGTTGGGAATGAGCAGTTCTTC. This chain links TRBV20-1 with TRBJ2-1, with D perhaps TRBD2 (5 bases). Germline V CDR1 and CDR2: DFQATT, SNEGSKA (reference sequence). Trimming pared 3 bases from V and 7 bases from J, leaving 13 bases between. This CDR3 is 13 amino acids long.

In its sample, this clonotype was seen many times. The CDR3 DNA is TGTGCCAGCAGTTACCCGGAGGGGGATACGCAGTATTTT. Translated, it gives CASSYPEGDTQYF. The chain joins TRBV6-5 to TRBJ2-3; possibly TRBD2 for D (6 bases). Germline lookup yields CDR1 MNHEY and CDR2 SVGAGI. This CDR3 comprises 13 residues. V was cut by 2 bases and J by 6 bases, with 9 bases left in between.

This clonotype was observed a handful of times. The CDR3 here is CAWSRARTYEKLFF. Written as DNA, the CDR3 is TGTGCCTGGAGTAGGGCAAGGACTTATGAAAAACTGTTTTTT. The V call is TRBV30, the J call TRBJ1-4; D ambiguous. This CDR3 has 14 amino acids. The germline CDR1 and CDR2 sequences are GTSNPN and SVGIG (reference sequence). V was trimmed by 2 bases and J by 6 bases, leaving 13 bases between them.

This clonotype was seen repeatedly, ten times or more. V gene TRBV28 combines with J gene TRBJ1-5, with no clear D. CDR1 and CDR2 (germline): MDHEN, SYDVKM. The CDR3 has 14 amino acids. V dropped 3 bases and J dropped 4 bases, with 10 bases sitting between them. CDR3 in DNA: TGTGCCAGCAGTTTCTTCGGTCTTAATCAGCCCCAGCATTTT. It is translated as CASSFFGLNQPQHF.

This clonotype was seen ten or more times. The V and J genes are TRBV3-1 and TRBJ1-2; D gene ambiguous. The CDR3 consists of 13 residues. V gave up 0 bases and J gave up 4 bases, with 6 bases separating them. CDR1 is LGHDT and CDR2 is YNNKEL in the germline V gene (reference sequence). The DNA for the CDR3 is TGTGCCAGCAGCCAAGATAAAGGCTATGGCTACACCTTC. It codes for CASSQDKGYGYTF.

This clonotype showed up just a few times. This chain links TRBV12-3 or TRBV12-4 with TRBJ2-3, with D possibly TRBD2 on 5 matching bases. With 10 bases removed from V and 1 base from J, the gap between germline ends came to 15 bases. CDR3 length: 14 amino acids. In DNA, the CDR3 is TGTGCCATCCTCGGGGTCGGGGGCACAGATACGCAGTATTTT. Translating it yields CAILGVGGTDTQYF.

Ten or more counts support this clonotype. This sequence joins TRBV4-3 and TRBJ1-5; D is unclear. Germline V gene sequence: CDR1 LGHNA, CDR2 YSLEER. Deletions cut 2 bases from V and 2 bases from J, with 16 bases between. The CDR3 has 17 amino acids. CDR3: CASSQSTVAGGNQPQHF. The CDR3 bases are TGCGCCAGCAGCCAATCTACAGTGGCTGGTGGCAATCAGCCCCAGCATTTT.

This clonotype was counted many times. V is TRBV27 and J is TRBJ2-1; D is possibly TRBD2 (6 bases). The CDR3 extends over 14 amino acids. V lost 6 bases, J lost 8 bases, and 17 bases lay in between. CDR1 is MNHEY and CDR2 is SMNVEV in the germline V gene (reference sequence). CDR3: CASSPRTGGDEQFF. The CDR3 coding sequence is TGTGCCAGCAGCCCTCGGACCGGGGGAGATGAGCAGTTCTTC.

There are many counts of this clonotype. The rearrangement uses TRBV4-3 and TRBJ1-2; D may be TRBD1 (6 bases). The V gene's germline CDR1 is LGHNA and CDR2 YSLEER. The CDR3 covers 13 residues. Trimming removed 4 bases at V and 6 bases at J, with 12 bases between. This CDR3 is CASSRTGTDGYTF. In DNA form, the CDR3 reads TGCGCCAGCAGCCGCACAGGGACGGATGGCTACACCTTC.

The gene calls are TRBV3-1 and TRBJ2-7; TRBD1 matches at 8 bases. The CDR3 loop spans 16 amino acids. After removal of 3 bases from V and 1 base from J, the junction contained 8 bases not matched to a gene. In germline, CDR1 is LGHDT, CDR2 YNNKEL (reference sequence). CDR3 nucleotide sequence: TGTGCCAGCAGCCAGAACCCCGGGACAGGATCCTACGAGCAGTACTTC. Translating it yields CASSQNPGTGSYEQYF.

This clonotype was recorded at least ten times. The gene calls are TRBV5-1 and TRBJ2-5; D not resolved. The CDR3 has 14 residues. V lost 0 bases and J 1 base, leaving 7 bases between the germline ends. The germline CDR1 and CDR2 sequences are SGHRS and YFSETQ. The CDR3 region is CASSLVQAQETQYF. DNA of the CDR3: TGCGCCAGCAGCTTGGTTCAGGCCCAAGAGACCCAGTACTTC.

The chain employs TRBV27 and TRBJ2-2; tentatively, D is TRBD2 (7 bases). Germline V gives CDR1 MNHEY, CDR2 SMNVEV (reference sequence). The length of the CDR3 is 17 residues. Trimming left V 4 bases short and J 2 bases short, with 17 bases between. CDR3 region: CASSWVRGAQNTGELFF. DNA for the CDR3: TGTGCCAGCAGTTGGGTACGGGGGGCGCAAAACACCGGGGAGCTGTTTTTT.

This sequence joins TRBV2 and TRBJ2-3; D assignment may be TRBD1 or TRBD2 (5 bases each). Germline-derived CDR1 and CDR2 are SNHLY and FYNNEI. The CDR3 runs to 15 residues. V gave up 7 bases and J gave up 0 bases, with 14 bases separating them. The CDR3 here is CASKWYGASTDTQYF. CDR3 bases: TGTGCCAGCAAATGGTACGGGGCTAGCACAGATACGCAGTATTTT.

This clonotype occurred a few times. This sequence joins TRBV7-2 and TRBJ1-4, with no clear D. Germline lookup yields CDR1 SGHTA and CDR2 FQGNSA. The CDR3 totals 14 residues. The germline V and J ends were trimmed by 5 bases and 6 bases, with 13 bases remaining between them. As DNA, the CDR3 is TGTGCCAGCAGCAGACGAAGAGGAGATGAAAAACTGTTTTTT. The encoded protein is CASSRRRGDEKLFF.

This clonotype was recorded at least ten times. The V gene is TRBV28, the J gene TRBJ1-4; maybe TRBD1 (5 bases). The V end was cut by 2 bases, the J end by 9 bases, with 7 bases between. This CDR3 is 12 amino acids long. Germline CDR1 is MDHEN and CDR2 is SYDVKM. This chain's CDR3 is CASSLRGQKLFF. Here the CDR3 DNA reads TGTGCCAGCAGTTTACGGGGACAAAAACTGTTTTTT.